This TCR beta chain was recorded in a study of cytomegalovirus exposure and HLA in healthy donors. Whole-study results and caveats: Most sequenced TCRs were rare (though some public TCRs occurred in many donors).

This CDR3 region has 15 residues. The ends lost 3 bases at V and 6 bases at J; junction bases unmatched: 5. Germline-derived CDR1 and CDR2 are MDHEN and SYDVKM. While the first cohort had about 610 subjects, the donors belonged to the separate validation cohort of over a hundred subjects. This clone was counted a single time. What it binds is unknown. TCRdb keeps only in-frame clones here, not all; method: immunoSEQ multiplex PCR. Of some 330,000 clones detected, roughly 85% appear once; the ten largest clones hold over 0.8%. This receptor was obtained from a woman under 30 in good health and CMV-seronegative. Sequences were obtained from PBMCs. V usage is TRBV28 and J usage is TRBJ2-2; TRBD2 agrees at 9 bases. Here the CDR3 DNA reads TGTGCCAGCAGTTTCCTCCTAGCGGGACCCGGGGAGCTGTTTTTT. It codes for CASSFLLAGPGELFF. Complete variable domain (other parts from reference TRBV28 and TRBJ2-2): DVKVTQSSRYLVKRTGEKVFLECVQDMDHENMFWYRQDPGLGLRLIYFSYDVKMKEKGDIPEGYSVSREKKERFSLILESASTNQTSMYLCASSFLLAGPGELFFGEGSRLTVL.